The TCR beta chain under discussion was sequenced for a study of Graves' ophthalmopathy and Graves' hyperthyroidism. Study observations and caveats: Most expanded clonotypes in thyroid above 0.001 frequency also showed up in blood.

As regards this clonotype: Its antigen is currently unknown.

In germline, CDR1 is MGHRA, CDR2 YSYEKL. The CDR3 is made up of 16 amino acids. V dropped 3 bases and J dropped 4; count of bases not matched to a gene: 4. RNA transcripts were the source from which TCR beta CDR3 regions were amplified. HTBI-primed RT-PCR formed the first round, and a multiplex PCR formed the second. In TCRdb, the multiplex PCR reads were re-called with MiXCR into one record per CDR3 protein. The sample holds just over 600,000 distinct CDR3 sequences, about a fifth seen once. This clonotype was sampled from a woman in her late teens or twenties with stable Graves' hyperthyroidism. Some clones in this sample may be carry-over from other donors' samples. The source material was peripheral blood. The genes are TRBV4-1 and TRBJ2-2, with 11 nucleotides matching TRBD1. The CDR3 spells CASSHRTGGITGELFF. CDR3 in DNA: TGCGCCAGCAGCCACCGGACAGGGGGCATCACCGGGGAGCTGTTTTTT.